Below, 28 T cell receptor beta chains from the same sample are listed, as sequenced in a study of response to subunit inactivated influenza vaccine. Using its own MiXCR run on the RT-PCR reads, TCRdb lists one record per CDR3 protein. In the table there are some 600,000 distinct CDR3 sequences, about 14% of which are singletons. The source was PBMCs from blood, collected approximately 15 days before vaccination. Source of these receptors: a middle-aged man who received an inactivated influenza vaccine.

This clonotype came up a few times. This sequence joins TRBV20-1 and TRBJ2-2, with 10 bases lining up with TRBD2. Germline loops: CDR1 DFQATT, CDR2 SNEGSKA (reference sequence). This CDR3 comprises 16 residues. Losses at the gene ends were 0 bases for V and 5 bases for J; bases not matched to a gene: 6. The CDR3 sequence: CSARDLAGVVTGELFF. The CDR3 DNA sequence: TGCAGTGCTAGAGATCTAGCGGGAGTTGTGACCGGGGAGCTGTTTTTT.

The chain recombines TRBV29-1 with TRBJ2-5; possible D gene TRBD2, 5 bases. There are 13 residues in the CDR3. Germline lookup yields CDR1 SQVTM and CDR2 ANQGSEA. The ends were cut back, 6 bases at V and 5 bases at J, with 16 bases in the middle. The CDR3 DNA reads as TGCAGCGTAGCGGAAAGCGCCCCGGAGACCCAGTACTTC. This encodes CSVAESAPETQYF.

The chain uses TRBV11-3 and TRBJ2-3; D remains unclear. V lost 1 base to trimming and J lost 9 bases, with 11 bases between them. Germline assignment: CDR1 SGHNT and CDR2 YENEEA. This CDR3 is built from 13 residues. CDR3 sequence (DNA): TGTGCCAGCAGCTTAGTTTCGGACGAGACGCAGTATTTT. Amino acids: CASSLVSDETQYF.

The gene calls are TRBV10-3 and TRBJ2-1; D assignment may be TRBD1 or TRBD2 (5 bases each). The CDR3 is made up of 13 amino acids. The germline V gene has CDR1 ENHRY and CDR2 SYGVKD. V lost 5 bases, J lost 5 bases, and 10 bases lay in between. The CDR3 sequence: CAISPGRDNEQFF. The CDR3 DNA is TGTGCCATCAGTCCGGGACGGGACAATGAGCAGTTCTTC.

This chain links TRBV29-1 with TRBJ1-2; TRBD1 is a possible D gene (6 bases). CDR1 and CDR2 from the germline V gene are SQVTM and ANQGSEA. The V gene lost 2 bases and the J gene lost 8 bases, with 6 bases spanning the gap. This CDR3 has 10 amino acids. CDR3 in amino acids: CSVEQGGYTF. CDR3 nucleotide sequence: TGCAGCGTTGAACAGGGGGGCTACACCTTC.

This rearrangement joins TRBV9 to TRBJ1-5, with D uncertain. The CDR3 contains 13 residues. In germline, CDR1 is SGDLS, CDR2 YYNGEE. V lost 0 bases to trimming and J lost 4 bases, with 5 bases between them. Here the CDR3 DNA reads TGTGCCAGCAGCGTAGCGGAAAATCAGCCCCAGCATTTT. Translation gives CASSVAENQPQHF. Together with reference TRBV9 and TRBJ1-5, the CDR3 gives the full variable domain: DSGVTQTPKHLITATGQRVTLRCSPRSGDLSVYWYQQSLDQGLQFLIQYYNGEERAKGNILERFSAQQFPDLHSELNLSSLELGDSALYFCASSVAENQPQHFGDGTRLSIL.

This clonotype has just a few counts. V is TRBV10-3 and J is TRBJ2-5; perhaps D is TRBD1 or TRBD2 (5 bases each). Germline V gives CDR1 ENHRY, CDR2 SYGVKD. V lost 10 bases and J lost 9, with 15 bases in between. This CDR3 has 11 amino acids. CDR3 nucleotide sequence: TGTGCCACCGCGCAGTTGGGGGCCCAGTACTTC. This translates into CATAQLGAQYF.

The table lists this clonotype with a few counts. The chain links TRBV24-1 to TRBJ2-1; 7 bases fit TRBD1. The CDR3 runs 13 residues. Germline V lookup: CDR1 KGHDR, CDR2 SFDVKD. J was trimmed by 6 bases and V by 4 bases; bases with no gene match: 2. The DNA for the CDR3 is TGTGCCACCAGTGACCGGGACAGCAATGAGCAGTTCTTC. As protein: CATSDRDSNEQFF.

The gene calls are TRBV24-1 and TRBJ2-1, with 7 bases fitting TRBD1. V shed 8 bases, J shed 5 bases, and the junction held 5 bases outside the gene matches. This CDR3 has 13 residues. Looked up from germline, CDR1 is KGHDR and CDR2 is SFDVKD. The CDR3 DNA reads as TGTGCCACCAATCTGAGGGGGCACAATGAGCAGTTCTTC. It yields the protein CATNLRGHNEQFF.

The V gene is TRBV6-2 or TRBV6-3, the J gene TRBJ2-7; 12 bases agree with TRBD2. Trimming took 0 bases from V and 2 from J; bases not matched to a gene: 8. CDR1 MNHEY and CDR2 SVGEGT come from the germline V gene. The CDR3 runs to 18 residues. CDR3 nucleotides: TGTGCCAGCAGTTACTCCCTAGCGGGAGGGCCCGGCGCCTACGAGCAGTACTTC. It yields the protein CASSYSLAGGPGAYEQYF.

This chain links TRBV7-8 with TRBJ1-4; no firm D call. V shed 2 bases and J shed 7 bases, with 8 bases lying between them. CDR1 and CDR2 from the germline V gene are SGHVS and FQNEAQ. CDR3 length: 13 amino acids. The CDR3 nucleotides read TGTGCCAGCAGCTTAATAGGTTTTGAAAAACTGTTTTTT. Protein: CASSLIGFEKLFF. Complete variable domain (other parts from reference TRBV7-8 and TRBJ1-4): GAGVSQSPRYKVAKRGQDVALRCDPISGHVSLFWYQQALGQGPEFLTYFQNEAQLDKSGLPSDRFFAERPEGSVSTLKIQRTQQEDSAVYLCASSLIGFEKLFFGSGTQLSVL.

This clonotype showed up just a few times. The chain uses TRBV4-1 and TRBJ1-2; weak D call: TRBD1 (5 bases). Germline V gene sequence: CDR1 MGHRA, CDR2 YSYEKL. V lost 3 bases, J lost 3 bases, and 8 bases lay in between. The CDR3 sequence is 13 residues long. The CDR3 is CASSHVGHYGYTF. The CDR3 DNA sequence: TGCGCCAGCAGCCATGTGGGGCACTATGGCTACACCTTC.

The sample holds many counts of this clonotype. This chain links TRBV5-1 with TRBJ2-2; D is undetermined. The CDR3 loop spans 13 amino acids. Trimming stripped 7 bases from V and 2 bases from J, with 9 bases between. Germline V gene data show CDR1 as SGHRS and CDR2 as YFSETQ. The CDR3 loop is CASHDANTGELFF. The CDR3 DNA is TGCGCCAGCCACGACGCTAACACCGGGGAGCTGTTTTTT.

Ten or more counts support this clonotype. This chain connects TRBV4-3 to TRBJ2-1, with TRBD2 identical over 9 bases. Per the germline V gene, CDR1 is LGHNA and CDR2 is YSLEER. V gave up 0 bases and J gave up 2 bases; unmatched junction bases: 5. The CDR3 runs 17 residues. CDR3 coding DNA: TGCGCCAGCAGCCAAGATCAGCGGGGGGCCCCCTACAATGAGCAGTTCTTC. It yields the protein CASSQDQRGAPYNEQFF.

This clonotype was picked up one time. Since a much larger clone is just one base distant, this may be a read error. The V call is TRBV29-1, the J call TRBJ2-7, with D maybe TRBD2 (6 bases). V was trimmed by 6 bases and J by 5 bases, leaving 20 bases between them. Looked up from germline, CDR1 is SQVTM and CDR2 is ANQGSEA. The CDR3 is made up of 14 amino acids. In DNA, the CDR3 is TGCAGCGTCAAGGGCGGGGCAACTTCCAACGAGCAGTACTTC. As protein: CSVKGGATSNEQYF.

This clonotype occurred a few times. The J gene is TRBJ2-7, the V gene TRBV27; 9 bases are a match to TRBD1. Per germline, CDR1 MNHEY and CDR2 SMNVEV (reference sequence). The length of the CDR3 is 14 residues. The V gene end was trimmed by 5 bases and the J gene end by 3 bases; junction bases not matched to a gene: 5. The CDR3: CASSRLGQGYEQYF. The CDR3 DNA reads as TGTGCCAGCAGTAGATTGGGACAGGGCTACGAGCAGTACTTC.

The CDR3 nucleotides are TGTGCCACCAGCAGAGAGAAGCGGGTCACAGATACGCAGTATTTT. As protein: CATSREKRVTDTQYF. This chain connects TRBV15 to TRBJ2-3; D is perhaps TRBD2 (6 bases). Trimming pared 0 bases from V and 2 bases from J, leaving 9 bases between. The V gene's germline CDR1 is LNHNV and CDR2 YYDKDF (reference sequence). This CDR3 spans 15 amino acids.

The chain has TRBV12-3 or TRBV12-4 and TRBJ1-1, with unresolved D. Trimming took off 4 bases at V and 5 bases at J, with 11 bases between the two ends. The CDR3 has 13 residues. CDR3 region: CASSSSTWTEAFF. As DNA, the CDR3 is TGTGCCAGCAGTTCCTCGACTTGGACTGAAGCTTTCTTT.

This clonotype was seen more than once but under ten times. This chain links TRBV6-1 with TRBJ1-1; possibly TRBD1 for D (5 bases). Germline loops: CDR1 MNHNS, CDR2 SASEGT. Trimming cost V 6 bases and J 3 bases, with 11 bases left between them. This CDR3 is 13 amino acids long. CDR3 nucleotide sequence: TGTGCCAGCAGCTCCCGGGACCACACTGAAGCTTTCTTT. Amino acid sequence: CASSSRDHTEAFF.

This clonotype was counted at least ten times. The rearrangement joins TRBV5-1 to TRBJ1-1; D gene unclear. Trimming stripped 4 bases from V and 5 bases from J, with 24 bases between. The germline V gene encodes CDR1 SGHRS and CDR2 YFSETQ. CDR3 length: 17 amino acids. CDR3 loop: CASSEIGPLSSRTEAFF. The CDR3, as DNA: TGCGCCAGCAGCGAGATTGGACCGCTGAGTAGTAGGACTGAAGCTTTCTTT.

The chain uses TRBV20-1 and TRBJ2-1; the match to TRBD2 covers 9 bases. Germline values: CDR1 DFQATT, CDR2 SNEGSKA (reference sequence). This CDR3 region has 14 residues. V lost 3 bases to trimming and J lost 5 bases; unmatched junction nucleotides: 5. CDR3 coding DNA: TGCAGTGCTAGCCCTAGCGGGGTCCACAATGAGCAGTTCTTC. Translated: CSASPSGVHNEQFF.

This sequence joins TRBV20-1 and TRBJ2-7; 8 bases match TRBD1. Per germline, CDR1 DFQATT and CDR2 SNEGSKA (reference sequence). CDR3 length: 12 amino acids. V shed 6 bases, J shed 7 bases, and the junction held 8 bases outside the gene matches. The CDR3 region has the DNA TGCAGTGCGACGGACAGGGCGACGGAGCAGTACTTC. Its translation: CSATDRATEQYF.

The genes are TRBV20-1 and TRBJ2-7; the D gene is possibly TRBD1 (7 bases). From germline, CDR1 is DFQATT and CDR2 SNEGSKA (reference sequence). The length of the CDR3 is 14 residues. V was trimmed by 6 bases and J by 3 bases, leaving 18 bases between them. The CDR3 reads CSAARAGGNYEQYF. CDR3 bases: TGCAGTGCCGCTCGCGCAGGGGGGAACTACGAGCAGTACTTC.

This clonotype has only a few counts. The chain carries TRBV4-3 and TRBJ2-3; TRBD1 matches at 7 bases. With 4 bases clipped from V and 3 bases from J, the junction kept 10 bases outside the gene matches. The germline V gene has CDR1 LGHNA and CDR2 YSLEER. This CDR3 spans 16 amino acids. CDR3 loop: CASSREPGQPTDTQYF. In nucleotides, the CDR3 is TGCGCCAGCAGCCGTGAGCCGGGACAGCCGACAGATACGCAGTATTTT.

This chain joins TRBV7-2 and TRBJ2-7; 7 nucleotides agree with TRBD1. Trimming at V came to 1 base and at J to 3 bases, leaving 9 bases not matched to a gene. The CDR3 covers 16 residues. Germline values: CDR1 SGHTA, CDR2 FQGNSA. In DNA form, the CDR3 reads TGTGCCAGCAGCTTAGGTGAGGACAGGTCGTTCTACGAGCAGTACTTC. Its translation is CASSLGEDRSFYEQYF.

V is TRBV19 and J is TRBJ2-7; 10 nucleotides agree with TRBD1. V was pared by 5 bases and J by 5 bases, with 6 bases of the junction left unmatched. This CDR3 spans 14 amino acids. Germline V gene lookup returns CDR1 LNHDA and CDR2 SQIVND (reference sequence). CDR3 bases: TGTGCCAGTAGTGTGGGACAGGGGACCCACGAGCAGTACTTC. Translated, it gives CASSVGQGTHEQYF.

This clonotype was observed many times. CDR3 protein: CASSSRRDRPYGYTF. CDR3 bases: TGTGCCAGCAGTTCCCGCCGGGACAGGCCATATGGCTACACCTTC. V usage is TRBV28 and J usage is TRBJ1-2; 8 bases are shared with TRBD1. The CDR3 has 15 amino acids. Losses at the gene ends were 4 bases for V and 5 bases for J; bases not matched to a gene: 9. Germline values: CDR1 MDHEN, CDR2 SYDVKM.

V usage is TRBV2 and J usage is TRBJ2-7; no reliable D call. CDR3 length: 11 amino acids. The ends were cut back, 3 bases at V and 8 bases at J, with 8 bases in the middle. Germline V lookup: CDR1 SNHLY, CDR2 FYNNEI. In nucleotides, the CDR3 is TGTGCCAGCAGTGAGGCGGCTAAGCAGTACTTC. This translates into CASSEAAKQYF.